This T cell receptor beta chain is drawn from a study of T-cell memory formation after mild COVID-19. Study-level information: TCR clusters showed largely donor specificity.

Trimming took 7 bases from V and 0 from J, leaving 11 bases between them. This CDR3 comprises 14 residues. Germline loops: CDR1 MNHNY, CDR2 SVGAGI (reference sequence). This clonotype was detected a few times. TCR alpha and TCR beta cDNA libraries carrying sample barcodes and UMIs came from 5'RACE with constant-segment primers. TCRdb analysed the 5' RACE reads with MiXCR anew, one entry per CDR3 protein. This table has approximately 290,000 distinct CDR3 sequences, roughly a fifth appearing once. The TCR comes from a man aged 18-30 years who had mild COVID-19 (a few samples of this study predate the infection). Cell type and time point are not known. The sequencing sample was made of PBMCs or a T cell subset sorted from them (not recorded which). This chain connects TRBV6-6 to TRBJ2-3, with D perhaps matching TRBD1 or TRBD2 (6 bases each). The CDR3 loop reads CASIWGASTDTQYF. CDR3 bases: TGTGCCAGCATCTGGGGGGCCAGCACAGATACGCAGTATTTT.